These 13 T cell receptor beta chains came from one sample sequenced in a study of blood T cell repertoires in COVID-19. Clones were sequenced by immunoSEQ multiplex PCR, and TCRdb holds only the in-frame ones, with some missing. The sample has over 45,000 clones; 70% to 90% are singletons. The sequencing input was peripheral blood. Receptors originate from a woman aged 55-70 years with active COVID-19.

This chain links TRBV7-9 with TRBJ1-2; no reliable D call. CDR1 and CDR2 from the germline V gene are SEHNR and FQNEAQ (reference sequence). CDR3 length: 14 residues. The ends were cut back, 1 base at V and 0 bases at J, with 6 bases in the middle. The CDR3 sequence: CASSLEPTNYGYTF. CDR3 sequence (DNA): TGTGCCAGCAGCTTAGAGCCGACTAACTATGGCTACACCTTC.

The chain employs TRBV5-1 and TRBJ2-3; D uncertain. Deletions cut 1 base from V and 0 bases from J, with 3 bases between. The germline V gene encodes CDR1 SGHRS and CDR2 YFSETQ. The CDR3 runs 13 residues. CDR3: CASSLSSTDTQYF. CDR3 nucleotide sequence: TGCGCCAGCAGCTTGAGCAGCACAGATACGCAGTATTTT.

The count of this clone is one. The chain couples TRBV9 to TRBJ2-1, with 10 bases identical to TRBD1. Germline V lookup: CDR1 SGDLS, CDR2 YYNGEE. The CDR3 has 15 amino acids. V gave up 1 base and J gave up 8 bases; unmatched junction bases: 6. CDR3 coding DNA: TGTGCCAGCAGCGTAACGGGACAGGGGTACGATGAGCAGTTCTTC. Protein: CASSVTGQGYDEQFF.

The CDR3 protein is CASSAMTGRSGNTIYF. CDR3 DNA: TGTGCCAGCAGTGCCATGACAGGGCGCTCTGGAAACACCATATATTTT. The J gene is TRBJ1-3, the V gene TRBV25-1, with 7 bases that match TRBD1. J gave up 0 bases and V 4 bases, and 6 bases lay outside the gene matches. Per the germline V gene, CDR1 is MGHDK and CDR2 is SYGVNS. The CDR3 is 16 amino acids.

The rearrangement uses TRBV6-5 and TRBJ1-4, with a tentative D call TRBD1 (6 bases). V was pared by 6 bases and J by 7 bases, with 18 bases between. The CDR3 runs 15 residues. CDR1 is MNHEY, CDR2 SVGAGI, per germline. CDR3 DNA sequence: TGTGCCAGCAGAACGAGGCCAGGGGCTCGTGAAAAACTGTTTTTT. Its protein is CASRTRPGAREKLFF.

The chain employs TRBV19 and TRBJ1-5, with a tentative D call TRBD1 (6 bases). The germline CDR1 and CDR2 sequences are LNHDA and SQIVND (reference sequence). V lost 0 bases, J lost 7 bases, and 10 bases lay in between. This CDR3 spans 14 amino acids. Here the CDR3 reads CASSIEDRGQPQHF. The CDR3 region has the DNA TGTGCCAGTAGTATAGAGGACAGAGGGCAGCCCCAGCATTTT.

This clone was detected once. This chain links TRBV6-5 with TRBJ2-1; 9 nucleotides align to TRBD2. CDR1 MNHEY and CDR2 SVGAGI come from the germline V gene. V was clipped by 5 bases and J by 7 bases; unmatched bases: 6. The CDR3 consists of 14 residues. In nucleotides, the CDR3 is TGTGCCAGCAGTCCTCTAGCGGGGAGAAATGAGCAGTTCTTC. Its translation is CASSPLAGRNEQFF.

The V gene is TRBV9, the J gene TRBJ1-2, with D possibly matching TRBD1 (5 bases). Between the trimmed V and J ends, which lost 4 bases and 7 bases, there was a span of 26 bases. The CDR3 loop spans 17 amino acids. Per the germline V gene, CDR1 is SGDLS and CDR2 is YYNGEE. The CDR3: CASSMGLRPDTQRGYTF. Here the CDR3 DNA reads TGTGCCAGCAGCATGGGCCTCCGGCCGGACACTCAGCGTGGCTACACCTTC.

The V gene is TRBV9, the J gene TRBJ1-6; D is perhaps TRBD1 (6 bases). CDR1 is SGDLS and CDR2 is YYNGEE in the germline V gene. This CDR3 has 16 residues. Deletions cut 4 bases from V and 5 bases from J, with 16 bases between. In nucleotides, the CDR3 is TGTGCCAGCAGCCCCCCGGGGGGCAGGGATAATTCACCCCTCCACTTT. This codes for CASSPPGGRDNSPLHF.

The CDR3 region has the DNA TGCGCCAGCAGCCCTCCGACTAGCGGGGGGCCCCGATCCTACGAGCAGTACTTC. Amino acid sequence: CASSPPTSGGPRSYEQYF. The chain uses TRBV5-1 and TRBJ2-7, with TRBD2 identical over 13 bases. Germline V gene data show CDR1 as SGHRS and CDR2 as YFSETQ. The ends lost 4 bases at V and 1 base at J; junction bases unmatched: 11. CDR3 length: 18 amino acids.

V gene TRBV6-5 combines with J gene TRBJ2-7; no definite D call. CDR1 is MNHEY, CDR2 SVGAGI, per germline. V lost 11 bases, J lost 4 bases, and 12 bases lay in between. The CDR3 is 11 amino acids. The CDR3 protein is CALDPSYEQYF. CDR3 nucleotide sequence: TGTGCCCTAGATCCGTCTTACGAGCAGTACTTC.

This chain links TRBV13 with TRBJ2-1, with 8 positions matching TRBD2. Germline V gene sequence: CDR1 PRHDT, CDR2 FYEKMQ (reference sequence). The CDR3 loop spans 15 amino acids. The ends lost 5 bases at V and 10 bases at J; junction bases unmatched: 13. In DNA form, the CDR3 reads TGTGCCAGCAGCCCCCGGGGGGGAGGGTTGAACGAGCAGTTCTTC. Translating it yields CASSPRGGGLNEQFF.

The V gene is TRBV19, the J gene TRBJ1-5; maybe TRBD1 (6 bases). Germline V lookup: CDR1 LNHDA, CDR2 SQIVND (reference sequence). The CDR3 spans 13 residues. V was pared by 5 bases and J by 4 bases, with 9 bases between. The CDR3 region has the DNA TGTGCCAGTAGTCGGACAGTAAATCAGCCCCAGCATTTT. Translating gives CASSRTVNQPQHF. Supplemented by reference TRBV19 and TRBJ1-5, the full variable domain reads DGGITQSPKYLFRKEGQNVTLSCEQNLNHDAMYWYRQDPGQGLRLIYYSQIVNDFQKGDIAEGYSVSREKKESFPLTVTSAQKNPTAFYLCASSRTVNQPQHFGDGTRLSIL.